This T cell receptor (beta chain) is drawn from a study of a mutant IDH1 vaccine in newly diagnosed glioma. Study in general: In some groups vaccination began 4-6 weeks post-radiotherapy; others received it with temozolomide.

Sequencing used immunoSEQ multiplex PCR; TCRdb keeps in-frame clones, though not all of them. The sample consists of about 56,000 clones, over 70% of them appearing once. In the case of this clone: Its antigen is still unknown.

Time point defined: week 47, end of study. All doses held 300 ug of mutant IDH1 20-mer peptide, with topical imiquimod. This clonotype was sampled from a man aged 50 or older with glioma. The input for sequencing was PBMCs, taken from a glioma patient whose treatment included an IDH1 peptide vaccine.

CDR3 sequence reads: CASSRDVKETQYF. The CDR3 DNA sequence: TGCGCCAGCAGCCGGGACGTAAAAGAGACCCAGTACTTC. This chain joins TRBV5-1 and TRBJ2-5; the D gene could be TRBD1 or TRBD2 (5 bases each). The CDR3 loop spans 13 amino acids. Looked up from germline, CDR1 is SGHRS and CDR2 is YFSETQ. V lost 4 bases to trimming and J lost 3 bases, with 10 bases between them.